A selection of T cell receptor beta chains follows, all from one sample in a study of PD-1 blockade in classical Hodgkin lymphoma. TCRdb's table, derived via immunoSEQ multiplex PCR, lists solely in-frame clones and lacks some. The sample lists approximately 13,000 clones; 81% were seen once. Sequenced here: peripheral blood mononuclear cells (PBMCs), sampled at baseline. All receptors come from a human donor with classical Hodgkin lymphoma. CDR3s include the opening cysteine and the closing phenylalanine or tryptophan. The D gene is left open where the match is weak. Where a row states a size, it is once, few, many or the class of an expanded clone; other rows omit it.

d_call | cdr3_length | j_call | clone_size | v_call | cdr3_aa | cdr3_nt
NA | 13 | TRBJ1-1 | NA | TRBV27 | CASSLQYDTEAFF | TGTGCCAGCAGTTTACAGTACGACACTGAAGCTTTCTTT
TRBD2 | 14 | TRBJ2-5 | NA | TRBV5-5 | CASSSLAGQETQYF | TGTGCCAGCAGCTCACTAGCGGGGCAAGAGACCCAGTACTTC
TRBD1 | 14 | TRBJ2-7 | NA | TRBV11-2 | CASRAPGQGYEQYF | TGTGCCAGCAGGGCTCCGGGACAGGGGTACGAGCAGTACTTC
NA | 14 | TRBJ1-3 | NA | TRBV6-9 | CASSWAGAGNTIYF | TGTGCCAGCAGTTGGGCAGGGGCTGGAAACACCATATATTTT
TRBD1 | 18 | TRBJ2-7 | NA | TRBV5-1 | CASSLGLVQGVSAYEQYF | TGCGCCAGCAGCTTGGGCCTAGTACAGGGGGTTAGTGCCTACGAGCAGTACTTC
NA | 16 | TRBJ1-5 | NA | TRBV12-5 | CASGLVVTGSIQPQHF | TGTGCTAGTGGTTTGGTAGTCACAGGATCTATTCAGCCCCAGCATTTT
TRBD1 | 14 | TRBJ1-2 | few | TRBV9 | CASGEGQGAFGYTF | TGTGCCAGCGGAGAAGGACAGGGGGCTTTTGGCTACACCTTC
TRBD2 | 16 | TRBJ2-7 | NA | TRBV6-1 | CASSDPSGGAPYEQYF | TGTGCCAGCAGTGACCCCAGCGGGGGGGCCCCCTACGAGCAGTACTTC
NA | 15 | TRBJ2-3 | NA | TRBV6-6 | CASSYRRKDTDTQYF | TGTGCCAGCAGTTACAGACGGAAAGACACAGATACGCAGTATTTT
TRBD1 | 16 | TRBJ1-1 | NA | TRBV27 | CASSPLGQVGDTEAFF | TGTGCCAGCAGTCCATTGGGACAGGTGGGGGATACTGAAGCTTTCTTT
NA | 16 | TRBJ1-1 | NA | TRBV5-8 | CASSLLLSGMNTEAFF | TGTGCCAGCAGCTTGTTACTCTCAGGGATGAACACTGAAGCTTTCTTT
TRBD2 | 16 | TRBJ2-7 | NA | TRBV6-5 | CASSYPLAGGPREQYF | TGTGCCAGCAGTTACCCTCTAGCGGGGGGGCCTCGGGAGCAGTACTTC
TRBD2 | 20 | TRBJ2-7 | few | TRBV5-1 | CASSRGGLEKLAGGRDEQYF | TGCGCCAGCAGCCGCGGAGGGCTAGAGAAGCTAGCGGGGGGGAGAGACGAGCAGTACTTC
NA | 14 | TRBJ2-5 | NA | TRBV6-1 | CASSEFGSQETQYF | TGTGCCAGCAGTGAATTCGGCAGTCAAGAGACCCAGTACTTC
TRBD1 | 15 | TRBJ1-2 | once | TRBV10-3 | CAISSGTGSGMGYTF | TGTGCCATCAGTTCCGGGACAGGGAGTGGAATGGGCTACACCTTC
NA | 13 | TRBJ2-3 | NA | TRBV9 | CASSPSTGDTQYF | TGTGCCAGCAGCCCCAGCACGGGCGATACGCAGTATTTT
NA | 11 | TRBJ2-5 | NA | TRBV20-1 | CSGGFQETQYF | TGCAGTGGGGGCTTCCAAGAGACCCAGTACTTC
TRBD2 | 17 | TRBJ2-1 | NA | TRBV29-1 | CSVEGAVAGGDYNEQFF | TGCAGCGTTGAAGGGGCAGTAGCGGGGGGGGACTACAATGAGCAGTTCTTC
TRBD1 | 14 | TRBJ1-6 | few | TRBV15 | CATSRGQPNSPLHF | TGTGCCACCAGCAGGGGACAGCCTAATTCACCCCTCCACTTT
NA | 15 | TRBJ2-2 | NA | TRBV7-7 | CASSPYVQNTGELFF | TGTGCTAGCAGCCCGTACGTACAGAACACCGGGGAGCTGTTTTTT
NA | 17 | TRBJ1-2 | NA | TRBV7-8 | CASSLAQDVGWGAGYTF | TGTGCCAGCAGCTTAGCCCAGGACGTGGGGTGGGGGGCAGGCTACACCTTC
NA | 14 | TRBJ1-6 | NA | TRBV6-1 | CASSDVGYNSPLHF | TGTGCCAGCAGTGATGTTGGGTACAATTCACCCCTCCACTTT
TRBD1 | 16 | TRBJ2-1 | NA | TRBV4-3 | CASSQEWARGMDEQFF | TGCGCCAGCAGCCAAGAATGGGCCAGGGGGATGGATGAGCAGTTCTTC
NA | 13 | TRBJ1-4 | NA | TRBV18 | CASSQGIREKLFF | TGTGCCAGCTCACAGGGAATACGTGAAAAACTGTTTTTT
TRBD1 | 15 | TRBJ2-6 | NA | TRBV19 | CASGQGALGANVLTF | TGTGCCAGCGGACAGGGGGCTCTTGGGGCCAACGTCCTGACTTTC
TRBD2 | 13 | TRBJ2-1 | NA | TRBV19 | CASMRGGDNEQFF | TGTGCCAGTATGCGGGGGGGCGACAATGAGCAGTTCTTC
NA | 17 | TRBJ2-3 | NA | TRBV5-1 | CASSLAPGGRSTDTQYF | TGCGCCAGCAGCTTGGCCCCCGGGGGCCGGAGCACAGATACGCAGTATTTT
NA | 18 | TRBJ2-1 | NA | TRBV7-2 | CASSLTVGADESYNEQFF | TGTGCCAGCAGCTTAACGGTTGGGGCCGACGAATCATACAATGAGCAGTTCTTC
NA | 16 | TRBJ1-2 | NA | TRBV4-1 | CASSQDPGSPGGGYTF | TGCGCCAGCAGCCAAGACCCGGGGTCTCCCGGCGGAGGCTACACCTTC
TRBD2 | 15 | TRBJ2-1 | NA | TRBV6-5 | CASRISGYSYNEQFF | TGTGCCAGCCGAATTAGCGGGTACTCCTACAATGAGCAGTTCTTC
NA | 17 | TRBJ1-1 | NA | TRBV9 | CASSVASMGKRDTEAFF | TGTGCCAGCAGCGTAGCTTCGATGGGGAAGAGGGACACTGAAGCTTTCTTT
NA | 13 | TRBJ1-6 | NA | TRBV7-3 | CAGLRQINSPLHF | TGTGCCGGTTTGAGGCAGATTAATTCACCCCTCCACTTT
TRBD2 | 15 | TRBJ2-1 | NA | TRBV6-5 | CASSSKLAGYNEQFF | TGTGCCAGCAGTTCCAAACTAGCGGGGTACAATGAGCAGTTCTTC
NA | 15 | TRBJ2-3 | NA | TRBV7-2 | CASSLGWGNTDTQYF | TGTGCCAGCAGCTTAGGGTGGGGGAACACAGATACGCAGTATTTT
NA | 16 | TRBJ2-5 | NA | TRBV19 | CASSARDTIPQETQYF | TGTGCCAGTAGTGCCCGGGATACGATCCCCCAAGAGACCCAGTACTTC
TRBD2 | 15 | TRBJ2-5 | NA | TRBV6-6 | CASSSTSGYQETQYF | TGTGCCAGCAGTTCGACTAGCGGATACCAAGAGACCCAGTACTTC
TRBD2 | 13 | TRBJ2-7 | NA | TRBV4-1 | CASSGSGGYEQYF | TGCGCCAGCAGCGGAAGCGGGGGCTACGAGCAGTACTTC
NA | 12 | TRBJ1-3 | once | TRBV6-6 | CASSPSRNTIYF | TGTGCCAGCAGCCCCTCCAGAAACACCATATATTTT
NA | 15 | TRBJ1-1 | NA | TRBV5-4 | CASSLEDTMNTEAFF | TGTGCCAGCAGCTTGGAAGACACCATGAACACTGAAGCTTTCTTT
NA | 16 | TRBJ1-2 | NA | TRBV6-5 | CASSYRTLSHPEDYTF | TGTGCCAGCAGTTACCGGACCCTCTCCCATCCTGAAGACTACACCTTC
TRBD2 | 16 | TRBJ2-3 | once | TRBV5-6 | CASSFDKAGGADTQYF | TGTGCCAGCAGCTTCGATAAAGCGGGGGGGGCAGATACGCAGTATTTT
NA | 15 | TRBJ1-1 | NA | TRBV5-1 | CASSLDEVGGTEAFF | TGCGCCAGCAGCTTGGATGAGGTAGGGGGCACTGAAGCTTTCTTT
NA | 14 | TRBJ2-5 | NA | TRBV7-2 | CASSLASSQETQYF | TGTGCCAGCAGCTTAGCTTCCAGTCAAGAGACCCAGTACTTC
NA | 15 | TRBJ1-1 | NA | TRBV25-1 | CASSEYGGGDTEAFF | TGTGCCAGCAGTGAATATGGAGGAGGGGACACTGAAGCTTTCTTT
NA | 14 | TRBJ2-3 | NA | TRBV6-4 | CASSGGLPGDTQYF | TGTGCCAGCAGTGGAGGTCTACCGGGCGATACGCAGTATTTT
NA | 10 | TRBJ2-1 | once | TRBV7-9 | CASSHNEQFF | TGTGCCAGCAGCCACAATGAGCAGTTCTTC
NA | 14 | TRBJ1-2 | NA | TRBV6-5 | CASSSTRSGGGYTF | TGTGCCAGCAGTTCTACCCGATCTGGTGGGGGCTACACCTTC
NA | 16 | TRBJ2-5 | once | TRBV19 | CASSPSGWRSGETQYF | TGTGCCAGTAGTCCCTCGGGTTGGAGGTCCGGAGAGACCCAGTACTTC
TRBD1 | 14 | TRBJ1-6 | NA | TRBV18 | CASSTGFAITPLHF | TGTGCCAGCTCGACAGGGTTCGCGATTACACCCCTCCACTTT
NA | 15 | TRBJ2-3 | NA | TRBV5-1 | CASSLIGLSTDTQYF | TGCGCCAGCAGCTTAATAGGACTCAGCACAGATACGCAGTATTTT